The 31 T cell receptor beta chains given below trace back to one sample, sequenced in a study of radiotherapy plus CTLA-4 blockade in lung cancer. The data were produced by immunoSEQ multiplex PCR, yet TCRdb's version contains in-frame clones alone and is incomplete. Of about 28,000 clones listed, 79% are singletons. The material sequenced was peripheral blood, taken from a patient treated with radiotherapy plus ipilimumab. The receptors come from a human donor with non-small cell lung cancer that progressed on radiotherapy plus ipilimumab.

CDR3 region: CASRGEGTQYF. The CDR3 nucleotides read TGTGCCAGTCGGGGGGAAGGGACCCAGTACTTC. The chain employs TRBV19 and TRBJ2-5; 7 nucleotides line up with TRBD2. This CDR3 region has 11 residues. CDR1 and CDR2 from the germline V gene are LNHDA and SQIVND (reference sequence). Germline trimming cut 8 bases from V and 7 bases from J; bases unmatched to any gene: 4. The full variable domain, with the rest looked up from reference TRBV19 and TRBJ2-5, is DGGITQSPKYLFRKEGQNVTLSCEQNLNHDAMYWYRQDPGQGLRLIYYSQIVNDFQKGDIAEGYSVSREKKESFPLTVTSAQKNPTAFYLCASRGEGTQYFGPGTRLLVL.

The chain links TRBV5-1 to TRBJ2-5, with D tentatively TRBD2 (5 bases). The CDR3 runs 15 residues. Trimming left V 5 bases short and J 0 bases short, with 14 bases between. Germline V gene sequence: CDR1 SGHRS, CDR2 YFSETQ. The CDR3 bases are TGCGCCAGCAGACCCGAACCCGGGAACCAAGAGACCCAGTACTTC. As protein: CASRPEPGNQETQYF.

This clone was picked up a small number of times. The rearrangement uses TRBV27 and TRBJ1-1; D call uncertain. This CDR3 spans 13 amino acids. Trimming pared 0 bases from V and 0 bases from J, leaving 2 bases between. The germline CDR1 and CDR2 sequences are MNHEY and SMNVEV (reference sequence). CDR3 region: CASSLSMNTEAFF. The CDR3 nucleotides read TGTGCCAGCAGTTTATCGATGAACACTGAAGCTTTCTTT.

The V gene is TRBV7-9, the J gene TRBJ1-4; TRBD1 aligns across 7 bases. Germline CDR1 and CDR2: SEHNR and FQNEAQ (reference sequence). The CDR3 sequence is 14 residues long. The junction had 5 bases not matched to a gene; V was cut back by 3 bases and J by 7 bases. CDR3 bases: TGTGCCAGCAGCTTGGAACAGGGGACTGAAAAACTGTTTTTT. Protein sequence: CASSLEQGTEKLFF. Full variable domain (outside the CDR3, taken from reference TRBV7-9 and TRBJ1-4): DTGVSQNPRHKITKRGQNVTFRCDPISEHNRLYWYRQTLGQGPEFLTYFQNEAQLEKSRLLSDRFSAERPKGSFSTLEIQRTEQGDSAMYLCASSLEQGTEKLFFGSGTQLSVL.

This chain connects TRBV20-1 to TRBJ2-5; the D is unclear. The germline V gene encodes CDR1 DFQATT and CDR2 SNEGSKA (reference sequence). The CDR3 runs 11 residues. Deletions cut 7 bases from V and 7 bases from J, with 13 bases between. The CDR3 protein is CSGDWDRTQYF. The CDR3 DNA is TGCAGTGGAGACTGGGATCGGACCCAGTACTTC.

This clone showed up just once. V usage is TRBV19 and J usage is TRBJ1-5, with 9 bases identical to TRBD1. The germline CDR1 and CDR2 sequences are LNHDA and SQIVND (reference sequence). The CDR3 has 15 residues. V lost 5 bases to trimming and J lost 2 bases; unmatched junction nucleotides: 4. The CDR3 sequence is CASSGTGMGNQPQHF. The CDR3 region has the DNA TGTGCCAGTAGTGGGACAGGGATGGGCAATCAGCCCCAGCATTTT.

About this clone: An end of the junction does not agree with germline; a read error may underlie this. CDR3: CASSLEPGVNTEAFF. Here the CDR3 DNA reads TGTGCCAGCAGCTTGGAGCCAGGAGTGAATACTGAAGCTTTCTTT. The rearrangement links TRBV5-6 to TRBJ1-1; D ambiguous. This CDR3 spans 15 amino acids. CDR1 is SGHDT and CDR2 is YYEEEE in the germline V gene.

CDR3 amino acids: CASSYSGRGYEQFF. The CDR3 bases are TGTGCCAGCAGTTACTCTGGCCGGGGCTATGAGCAGTTCTTC. The chain combines TRBV6-6 with TRBJ2-1; TRBD1 or TRBD2 may be the D gene (5 bases each). Germline CDR1 and CDR2: MNHNY and SVGAGI (reference sequence). The V gene lost 0 bases and the J gene lost 8 bases, with 11 bases spanning the gap. This CDR3 region has 14 residues.

The chain couples TRBV29-1 to TRBJ2-1; 7 bases line up with TRBD1. Germline CDR1 is SQVTM and CDR2 is ANQGSEA. V trimming: 7 bases; J trimming: 0 bases; junction bases outside the gene matches: 9. The CDR3 contains 15 residues. Written as DNA, the CDR3 is TGCAGCGCCTGGGACAGCTCTAGCTCCTACAATGAGCAGTTCTTC. As protein: CSAWDSSSSYNEQFF.

This clone was counted once. The chain has TRBV19 and TRBJ2-7, with D possibly matching TRBD1 (6 bases). This CDR3 comprises 13 residues. Germline lookup yields CDR1 LNHDA and CDR2 SQIVND (reference sequence). V was clipped by 3 bases and J by 5 bases, with 11 bases between them. CDR3 nucleotides: TGTGCCAGTAGTATTCTACAGGGAAACGAGCAGTACTTC. This codes for CASSILQGNEQYF.

This sequence joins TRBV25-1 and TRBJ1-2; TRBD1 might be the D (5 bases). V was shortened by 4 bases and J by 0 bases, with 9 bases between the two germline ends. The CDR3 extends over 14 amino acids. CDR1 is MGHDK and CDR2 is SYGVNS in the germline V gene. In nucleotides, the CDR3 is TGTGCCAGCAGTGGCGGACAAGCTAACTATGGCTACACCTTC. Protein product: CASSGGQANYGYTF.

This clone was counted only a few times. The genes are TRBV4-1 and TRBJ1-1; D is unresolved. Germline values: CDR1 MGHRA, CDR2 YSYEKL. This CDR3 region has 14 residues. V lost 0 bases to trimming and J lost 4 bases, with 9 bases between them. CDR3 sequence (DNA): TGCGCCAGCAGCCAAGATACCGGGGTCACTGAAGCTTTCTTT. This translates into CASSQDTGVTEAFF.

V gene TRBV18 combines with J gene TRBJ1-2; TRBD1 agrees at 7 bases. Trimming at V came to 6 bases and at J to 2 bases, leaving 9 bases not matched to a gene. The germline V gene has CDR1 KGHSH and CDR2 LQKENI. The CDR3 length is 15 residues. The CDR3 DNA reads as TGTGCCAGCTCCCCAGGGGGTTCCCCCAACTATGGCTACACCTTC. Translation gives CASSPGGSPNYGYTF.

The CDR3 nucleotides read TGTGCCAGCAGCCCCGGGACAGCCAACAATCAGCCCCAGCATTTT. It yields the protein CASSPGTANNQPQHF. The chain employs TRBV5-6 and TRBJ1-5; TRBD1 agrees at 7 bases. Germline V gene data show CDR1 as SGHDT and CDR2 as YYEEEE. The CDR3 sequence is 15 residues long. V trimming: 4 bases; J trimming: 3 bases; junction bases outside the gene matches: 7. The variable domain in full, with the rest retrieved from reference TRBV5-6 and TRBJ1-5, is DAGVTQSPTHLIKTRGQQVTLRCSPKSGHDTVSWYQQALGQGPQFIFQYYEEEERQRGNFPDRFSGHQFPNYSSELNVNALLLGDSALYLCASSPGTANNQPQHFGDGTRLSIL.

J is TRBJ1-1 and V is TRBV4-1; 7 bases fit TRBD1. CDR3 length: 15 residues. Germline trimming cut 1 base from V and 5 bases from J; bases unmatched to any gene: 7. CDR1 MGHRA and CDR2 YSYEKL come from the germline V gene. CDR3 DNA sequence: TGCGCCAGCAGCCAAGGTTCAGGGGGAAGGACTGAAGCTTTCTTT. It encodes CASSQGSGGRTEAFF.

CDR3 sequence (DNA): TGTGCCAGCAGTTTTCAGGGATCCGGTGAAGCTTTCTTT. Translation gives CASSFQGSGEAFF. J is TRBJ1-1 and V is TRBV28; tentatively, D is TRBD1 (5 bases). Germline CDR1 MDHEN, CDR2 SYDVKM. V was shortened by 3 bases and J by 7 bases, with 12 bases between the two germline ends. The CDR3 spans 13 residues.

This rearrangement joins TRBV5-5 to TRBJ1-1; TRBD1 agrees at 8 bases. V lost 3 bases and J lost 4; bases outside the gene matches: 20. Germline V gives CDR1 SGHKS, CDR2 YYEKEE (reference sequence). This CDR3 comprises 19 residues. CDR3 in amino acids: CASSSRTGTPSRATTEAFF. In DNA, the CDR3 is TGTGCCAGCAGCTCAAGGACAGGGACCCCTTCCCGTGCCACCACTGAAGCTTTCTTT.

This chain links TRBV28 with TRBJ2-7; D may correspond to TRBD1 or TRBD2 (6 bases each). In germline, CDR1 is MDHEN, CDR2 SYDVKM. The CDR3 is 15 residues long. V was pared by 7 bases and J by 7 bases, with 23 bases between. The CDR3 sequence: CASNLRGQGSTEQYF. The CDR3, as DNA: TGTGCCAGCAACTTACGGGGGCAGGGATCCACTGAGCAGTACTTC.

V is TRBV7-9 and J is TRBJ2-1; a possible D gene is TRBD2 (6 bases). This CDR3 region has 19 residues. Germline CDR1 reads SEHNR; CDR2 reads FQNEAQ (reference sequence). Trimming stripped 5 bases from V and 0 bases from J, with 23 bases between. The CDR3 loop reads CASSPHEGGSGSSYNEQFF. In DNA, the CDR3 is TGTGCCAGCAGCCCTCATGAGGGTGGTAGCGGAAGCTCCTACAATGAGCAGTTCTTC.

The chain is built from TRBV2 and TRBJ2-3; maybe TRBD2 (6 bases). V shed 3 bases and J shed 0 bases, with 10 bases lying between them. The CDR3 is 15 amino acids. CDR1 SNHLY and CDR2 FYNNEI come from the germline V gene. CDR3 sequence reads: CASSEGLTSTDTQYF. The CDR3 nucleotides read TGTGCCAGCAGTGAGGGACTGACTAGCACAGATACGCAGTATTTT.

This chain joins TRBV9 and TRBJ2-5, with D maybe TRBD2 (5 bases). Germline V gene lookup returns CDR1 SGDLS and CDR2 YYNGEE. CDR3 length equals 15 residues. V lost 2 bases and J 0 bases, leaving 11 bases between the germline ends. CDR3 DNA sequence: TGTGCCAGCAGCGTGGGCGGACTGTACCAAGAGACCCAGTACTTC. This translates into CASSVGGLYQETQYF.

The chain carries TRBV19 and TRBJ1-4; D remains ambiguous. The CDR3 covers 14 residues. Germline V lookup: CDR1 LNHDA, CDR2 SQIVND (reference sequence). Trimming removed 5 bases at V and 3 bases at J, with 10 bases between. This chain's CDR3 is CASSFGVSNEKLFF. Here the CDR3 DNA reads TGTGCCAGTAGTTTCGGGGTGTCTAATGAAAAACTGTTTTTT.

The J gene is TRBJ2-3, the V gene TRBV28; TRBD2 is a possible D gene (7 bases). Trimming took off 6 bases at V and 0 bases at J, with 13 bases between the two ends. CDR3 size: 15 residues. The germline V gene encodes CDR1 MDHEN and CDR2 SYDVKM. The CDR3 here is CASRGGTTSTDTQYF. CDR3 coding DNA: TGTGCCAGCAGGGGGGGGACAACTAGCACAGATACGCAGTATTTT.

V usage is TRBV7-2 and J usage is TRBJ2-3; weak D call: TRBD2 (5 bases). This CDR3 has 15 residues. CDR1 and CDR2 from the germline V gene are SGHTA and FQGNSA. The ends were cut back, 4 bases at V and 6 bases at J, with 17 bases in the middle. CDR3 sequence reads: CASSSQPSLGDTQYF. DNA of the CDR3: TGTGCCAGCAGCTCCCAACCCTCACTAGGGGATACGCAGTATTTT.

The rearrangement links TRBV11-2 to TRBJ2-7; 11 nucleotides line up with TRBD1. J was trimmed by 2 bases and V by 3 bases; bases with no gene match: 0. The germline CDR1 and CDR2 sequences are SGHAT and FQNNGV. The CDR3 covers 14 residues. The CDR3 here is CASSLGQGAYEQYF. The CDR3 bases are TGTGCCAGCAGCTTGGGACAGGGGGCCTACGAGCAGTACTTC.

The rearrangement joins TRBV4-3 to TRBJ2-1; D might be TRBD1 (5 bases). V lost 0 bases and J 0 bases, leaving 12 bases between the germline ends. This CDR3 contains 17 residues. Germline V gene sequence: CDR1 LGHNA, CDR2 YSLEER. CDR3 coding DNA: TGCGCCAGCAGCCAAGATTTACAGGCGAGCTCCTACAATGAGCAGTTCTTC. Amino acids: CASSQDLQASSYNEQFF.

The V call is TRBV27, the J call TRBJ2-3, with D possibly being TRBD1 (5 bases). CDR1 MNHEY and CDR2 SMNVEV come from the germline V gene (reference sequence). The CDR3 covers 15 residues. Trimming removed 3 bases at V and 0 bases at J, with 10 bases between. The CDR3 spells CASSFWSGSTDTQYF. The CDR3 region has the DNA TGTGCCAGCAGTTTTTGGTCAGGGAGCACAGATACGCAGTATTTT.

The rearrangement joins TRBV18 to TRBJ2-5; D gene ambiguous. V lost 0 bases and J 5 bases, leaving 7 bases between the germline ends. The CDR3 has 13 residues. From germline, CDR1 is KGHSH and CDR2 LQKENI. CDR3 sequence reads: CASSPPIAETQYF. The CDR3 DNA follows: TGTGCCAGCTCACCACCGATCGCGGAGACCCAGTACTTC.

This chain links TRBV7-2 with TRBJ2-7; TRBD2 matches at 8 bases. The J segment lost 6 bases and the V segment lost 10 bases, leaving 14 bases of the junction unmatched. Germline V CDR1 and CDR2: SGHTA, FQGNSA. The CDR3 consists of 14 residues. CDR3 region: CATAASGSSREQYF. In DNA form, the CDR3 reads TGTGCCACGGCGGCCAGCGGGAGTTCTCGCGAGCAGTACTTC.

The chain recombines TRBV4-2 with TRBJ2-7; 7 bases are shared with TRBD1. The CDR3 runs to 17 residues. Germline values: CDR1 LGHNA, CDR2 YNFKEQ. J was trimmed by 1 base and V by 2 bases; bases with no gene match: 11. The CDR3 sequence is CASSQRGDRVISYEQYF. CDR3 coding DNA: TGTGCCAGCAGCCAAAGGGGAGACAGGGTAATTTCCTACGAGCAGTACTTC.

This clone was seen just once. The chain links TRBV2 to TRBJ2-3, with TRBD2 identical over 9 bases. CDR1 SNHLY and CDR2 FYNNEI come from the germline V gene. The J segment lost 6 bases and the V segment lost 4 bases, leaving 8 bases of the junction unmatched. This CDR3 region has 15 residues. For the CDR3, the DNA is TGTGCCAGCAGTGGTCTTGGCGGGGGGGCCGATACGCAGTATTTT. It codes for CASSGLGGGADTQYF.